The 14 T cell receptor beta chains presented below share a single source sample, sequenced in a study of blood T cells in healthy people across ages. For the second PCR, which ran for 7 to 11 cycles, a sample-barcoded 5' primer and a J-beta primer mix were used. TCRdb re-derived calls from the 5' RACE reads in MiXCR, one entry per CDR3 protein. The sample shows roughly 1,500,000 distinct CDR3 sequences, 30% to 40% of them seen only once. Sequenced input: blood. These receptors originate from a woman in her twenties or thirties in good health.

DNA of the CDR3: TGCAGTGCTAGAGATCCACTAGCGGGAGGGTCGGATACGCAGTATTTT. Its translation: CSARDPLAGGSDTQYF. The chain uses TRBV20-1 and TRBJ2-3; 13 bases map to TRBD2. V shed 0 bases, J shed 6 bases, and the junction held 6 bases outside the gene matches. There are 16 residues in the CDR3. Germline CDR1 and CDR2: DFQATT and SNEGSKA (reference sequence).

In the case of this clonotype: The germline gene is not matched at one end of the junction; a read error may be the cause. V usage is TRBV20-1 and J usage is TRBJ2-1; TRBD2 might be the D (6 bases). The CDR3 runs 14 residues. Looked up from germline, CDR1 is DFQATT and CDR2 is SNEGSKA (reference sequence). CDR3 in DNA: TGCAGTGCCCAAGGGAGGCTCGATCACAATGAGCGGTTCTTC. Translating it yields CSAQGRLDHNERFF.

This clonotype has a count of ten or more. The gene calls are TRBV20-1 and TRBJ2-7; 9 bases are a match to TRBD2. The CDR3 spans 15 residues. The junction had 7 bases not matched to a gene; V was cut back by 0 bases and J by 4 bases. CDR1 is DFQATT and CDR2 is SNEGSKA in the germline V gene (reference sequence). Here the CDR3 reads CSARDLAGGQYEQYF. The CDR3 bases are TGCAGTGCTAGAGATCTGGCGGGGGGGCAATACGAGCAGTACTTC.

This clonotype was found a few times. V gene TRBV7-9 combines with J gene TRBJ2-1; 7 bases align to TRBD1. Trimming removed 5 bases from V and 2 bases from J; junction bases left unmatched: 9. Looked up from germline, CDR1 is SEHNR and CDR2 is FQNEAQ (reference sequence). The CDR3 contains 16 residues. The CDR3 protein is CASSPTGVKAYNEQFF. Written as DNA, the CDR3 is TGTGCCAGCAGCCCAACAGGGGTTAAGGCCTACAATGAGCAGTTCTTC.

This clonotype came up a few times. The J gene is TRBJ2-1, the V gene TRBV7-9, with 10 nucleotides matching TRBD1. Germline V CDR1 and CDR2: SEHNR, FQNEAQ (reference sequence). V dropped 11 bases and J dropped 7; count of bases not matched to a gene: 8. The CDR3 is 13 amino acids. DNA for the CDR3: TGTGCCGGTTCCGGGACAGGGGTGAATGAGCAGTTCTTC. Its translation: CAGSGTGVNEQFF.

The table lists this clonotype with a count of one. CDR3: CASSRDRGLIPNEQFF. The CDR3 DNA is TGTGCCAGCAGTCGGGACAGGGGTTTAATTCCTAATGAGCAGTTCTTC. The chain joins TRBV6-5 to TRBJ2-1, with TRBD1 matching over 10 bases. This CDR3 comprises 16 residues. Unmatched junction bases numbered 11, after V lost 5 bases and J lost 7 bases. The germline CDR1 and CDR2 sequences are MNHEY and SVGAGI.

The rearrangement uses TRBV6-1 and TRBJ2-3; 9 nucleotides match TRBD1. Trimming cost V 8 bases and J 0 bases; bases outside gene matches: 6. The CDR3 spans 15 residues. Germline V CDR1 and CDR2: MNHNS, SASEGT. CDR3 region: CASLLQGASTDTQYF. For the CDR3, the DNA is TGTGCCAGCCTATTACAGGGGGCTAGCACAGATACGCAGTATTTT.

The chain carries TRBV28 and TRBJ2-7; 12 bases agree with TRBD1. The germline V gene encodes CDR1 MDHEN and CDR2 SYDVKM. CDR3 length: 16 residues. Trimming at V came to 6 bases and at J to 9 bases, leaving 15 bases not matched to a gene. The CDR3 reads CASREPGQGATHGQYF. DNA of the CDR3: TGTGCCAGCAGAGAACCGGGACAGGGGGCAACTCACGGGCAGTACTTC.

The genes are TRBV12-3 or TRBV12-4 and TRBJ1-2; D remains ambiguous. Trimming removed 5 bases at V and 6 bases at J, with 16 bases between. There are 14 residues in the CDR3. This CDR3 reads CASSSSMPVDGYTF. The CDR3 DNA sequence: TGTGCCAGCAGTAGCAGTATGCCAGTTGATGGCTACACCTTC.

This clonotype was counted a few times. The chain joins TRBV9 to TRBJ2-3, with TRBD1 as a possible D gene (6 bases). Germline V gene sequence: CDR1 SGDLS, CDR2 YYNGEE. V shed 7 bases and J shed 0 bases, with 9 bases lying between them. The CDR3 totals 13 residues. CDR3 amino acids: CASRDTSTDTQYF. The CDR3 region has the DNA TGTGCCAGCCGGGACACTAGCACAGATACGCAGTATTTT.

The chain employs TRBV4-1 and TRBJ1-4, with D perhaps matching TRBD1 (5 bases). Trimming cost V 3 bases and J 6 bases, with 14 bases left between them. The CDR3 contains 15 residues. CDR1 is MGHRA and CDR2 is YSYEKL in the germline V gene. CDR3 residues: CASSHEGTDYEKLFF. The CDR3 nucleotides are TGCGCCAGCAGCCACGAGGGGACGGATTATGAAAAACTGTTTTTT.

V usage is TRBV12-3 or TRBV12-4 and J usage is TRBJ2-3; 11 bases are a match to TRBD2. The CDR3 runs 17 residues. With V trimmed by 1 base and J by 15 bases, 18 bases remained unmatched. CDR3 DNA: TGTGCCAGCAGTTTAGGGTCCCTAGCGGGGGGCACAGATGCGGAATATTTT. It encodes CASSLGSLAGGTDAEYF.

V usage is TRBV6-6 and J usage is TRBJ1-1; no reliable D call. The CDR3 length is 14 residues. The V end was cut by 7 bases, the J end by 0 bases, with 12 bases between. Germline CDR1 reads MNHNY; CDR2 reads SVGAGI (reference sequence). The CDR3 nucleotides read TGTGCCAGCACTTCCCCCTCCATGAACACTGAAGCTTTCTTT. Translation gives CASTSPSMNTEAFF.

This rearrangement joins TRBV20-1 to TRBJ2-4, with D possibly matching TRBD2 (5 bases). The J call may be wrong; the DNA end is better matched by TRBJ2-7. The V gene's germline CDR1 is DFQATT and CDR2 SNEGSKA (reference sequence). The CDR3 totals 13 residues. The CDR3 reads CSATEAVPYEQYF. In DNA, the CDR3 is TGCAGTGCTACGGAGGCAGTACCCTACGAGCAGTACTTC.